The TCR beta chain under discussion was sequenced for a study of human T cells and chemical hapten exposure. Study conclusions and caveats: The study found expanded TCRs formed significantly more large CDR3 similarity clusters than controls.

One entry per CDR3 protein, called by TCRdb with MiXCR from the RACE reads. The data show approximately 80,000 distinct CDR3 sequences, 8.5% to 12% seen once. Per germline, CDR1 DFQATT and CDR2 SNEGSKA (reference sequence). The V end lost 0 bases, the J end lost 4 bases, and 13 bases lay between the germline ends. This CDR3 comprises 15 residues. Time point here: patch test 2, 6 weeks after DPC sensitization. As to treatment: therapeutic diphenylcyclopropenone sensitization with weekly scalp DPC. This clonotype has only a few counts. Its antigen remains unknown. The sequenced sample was whole blood, obtained in connection with sensitization to the hapten diphenylcyclopropenone (DPC). The receptor was derived from a woman aged 45-59 years with alopecia areata. Some clones in this sample may be carry-over from other donors' samples. The chain couples TRBV20-1 to TRBJ1-5; no definite D call. The CDR3 is CSARDKGFRNQPQHF. The DNA of the CDR3 is TGCAGTGCTAGAGATAAGGGATTTCGGAATCAGCCCCAGCATTTT.